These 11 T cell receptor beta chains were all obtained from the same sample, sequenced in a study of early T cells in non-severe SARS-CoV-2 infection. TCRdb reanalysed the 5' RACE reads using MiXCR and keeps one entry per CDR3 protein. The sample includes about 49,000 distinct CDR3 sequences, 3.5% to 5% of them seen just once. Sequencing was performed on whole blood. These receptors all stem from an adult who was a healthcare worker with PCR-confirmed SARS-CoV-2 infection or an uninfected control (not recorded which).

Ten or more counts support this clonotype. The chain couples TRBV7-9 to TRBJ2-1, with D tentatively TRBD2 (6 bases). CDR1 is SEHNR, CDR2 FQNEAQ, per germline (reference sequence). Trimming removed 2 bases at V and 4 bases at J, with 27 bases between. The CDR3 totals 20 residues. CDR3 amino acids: CASSLYRYEYGTEPYNEQFF. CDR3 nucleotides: TGTGCCAGCAGCTTATACCGGTACGAGTATGGGACTGAACCTTACAATGAGCAGTTCTTC.

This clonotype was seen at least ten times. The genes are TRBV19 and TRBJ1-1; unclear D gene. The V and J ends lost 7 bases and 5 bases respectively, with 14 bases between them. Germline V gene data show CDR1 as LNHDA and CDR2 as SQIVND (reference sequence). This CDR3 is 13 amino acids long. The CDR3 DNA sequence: TGTGCCAGTATAGCCCCGATGGAAACTGAAGCTTTCTTT. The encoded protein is CASIAPMETEAFF. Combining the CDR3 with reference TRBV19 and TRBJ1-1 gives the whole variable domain DGGITQSPKYLFRKEGQNVTLSCEQNLNHDAMYWYRQDPGQGLRLIYYSQIVNDFQKGDIAEGYSVSREKKESFPLTVTSAQKNPTAFYLCASIAPMETEAFFGQGTRLTVV.

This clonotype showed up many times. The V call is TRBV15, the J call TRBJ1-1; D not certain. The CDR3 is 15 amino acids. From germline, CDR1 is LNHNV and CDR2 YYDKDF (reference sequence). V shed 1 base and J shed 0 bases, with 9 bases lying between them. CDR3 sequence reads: CATSRGGGMNTEAFF. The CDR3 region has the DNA TGTGCCACCAGCAGAGGTGGTGGGATGAACACTGAAGCTTTCTTT.

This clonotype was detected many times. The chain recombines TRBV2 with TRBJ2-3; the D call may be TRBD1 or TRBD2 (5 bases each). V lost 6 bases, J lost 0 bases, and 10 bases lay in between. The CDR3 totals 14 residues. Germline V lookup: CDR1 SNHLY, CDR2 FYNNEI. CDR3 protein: CASRGTVSTDTQYF. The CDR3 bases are TGTGCCAGCAGGGGGACGGTTAGCACAGATACGCAGTATTTT.

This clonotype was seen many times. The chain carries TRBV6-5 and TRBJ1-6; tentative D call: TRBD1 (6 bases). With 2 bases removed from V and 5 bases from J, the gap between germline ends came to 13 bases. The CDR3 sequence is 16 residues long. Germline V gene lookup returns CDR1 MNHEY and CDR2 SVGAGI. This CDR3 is CASSYVLQGHNSPLHF. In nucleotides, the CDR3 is TGTGCCAGCAGTTACGTTCTACAGGGACATAATTCACCCCTCCACTTT.

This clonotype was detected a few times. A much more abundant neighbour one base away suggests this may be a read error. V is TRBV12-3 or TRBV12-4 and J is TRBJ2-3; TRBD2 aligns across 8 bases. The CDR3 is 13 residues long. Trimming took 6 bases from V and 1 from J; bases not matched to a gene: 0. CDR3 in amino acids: CASRLAGTDTQYF. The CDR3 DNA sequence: TGTGCCAGCAGACTAGCGGGCACAGATACGCAGTATTTT.

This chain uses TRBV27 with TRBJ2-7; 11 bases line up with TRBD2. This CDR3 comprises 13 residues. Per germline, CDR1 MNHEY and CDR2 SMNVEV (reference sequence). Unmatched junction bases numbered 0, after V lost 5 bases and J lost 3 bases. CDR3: CASSLAGGYEQYF. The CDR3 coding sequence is TGTGCCAGCAGTCTAGCGGGGGGCTACGAGCAGTACTTC.

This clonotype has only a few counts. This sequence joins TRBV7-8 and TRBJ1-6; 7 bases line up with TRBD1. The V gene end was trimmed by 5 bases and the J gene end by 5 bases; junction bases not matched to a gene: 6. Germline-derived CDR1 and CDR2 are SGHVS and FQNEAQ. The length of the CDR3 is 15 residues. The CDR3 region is CASSRQGDNNSPLHF. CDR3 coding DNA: TGTGCCAGCAGCCGACAGGGCGATAATAATTCACCCCTCCACTTT. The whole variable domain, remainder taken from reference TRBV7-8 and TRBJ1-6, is GAGVSQSPRYKVAKRGQDVALRCDPISGHVSLFWYQQALGQGPEFLTYFQNEAQLDKSGLPSDRFFAERPEGSVSTLKIQRTQQEDSAVYLCASSRQGDNNSPLHFGNGTRLTVT.

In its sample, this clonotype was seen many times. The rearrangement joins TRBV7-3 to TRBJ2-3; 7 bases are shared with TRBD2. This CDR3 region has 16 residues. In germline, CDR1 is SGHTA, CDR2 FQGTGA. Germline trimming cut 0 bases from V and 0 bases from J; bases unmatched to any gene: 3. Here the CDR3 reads CASSLTTGGSTDTQYF. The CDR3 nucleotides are TGTGCCAGCAGCTTAACGACGGGGGGAAGCACAGATACGCAGTATTTT.

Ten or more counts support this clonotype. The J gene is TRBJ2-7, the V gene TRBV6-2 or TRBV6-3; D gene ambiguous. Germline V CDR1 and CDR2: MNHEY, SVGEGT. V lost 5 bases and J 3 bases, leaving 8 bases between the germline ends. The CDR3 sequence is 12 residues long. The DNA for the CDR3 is TGTGCCAGCAGTCAAAATTACTACGAGCAGTACTTC. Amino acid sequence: CASSQNYYEQYF.

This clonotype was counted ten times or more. The DNA of the CDR3 is TGTGCCAGCAGCCCCTATCAGAGAAATCAGCCCCAGCATTTT. It translates to CASSPYQRNQPQHF. The chain joins TRBV7-8 to TRBJ1-5; no clear D gene. The CDR3 is made up of 14 amino acids. Germline values: CDR1 SGHVS, CDR2 FQNEAQ. V lost 5 bases and J lost 4, with 12 bases in between. Full variable domain (missing parts from reference TRBV7-8 and TRBJ1-5): GAGVSQSPRYKVAKRGQDVALRCDPISGHVSLFWYQQALGQGPEFLTYFQNEAQLDKSGLPSDRFFAERPEGSVSTLKIQRTQQEDSAVYLCASSPYQRNQPQHFGDGTRLSIL.